Listed below are T cell receptor beta chains from one sample, sequenced in a study of tumor-infiltrating lymphocytes in primary liver carcinoma. TCRdb redid the calling of the multiplex PCR reads with MiXCR, one entry per CDR3 protein. The sample shows some 180,000 distinct CDR3 sequences, about 82% of them seen only once. The sequencing input was tumor tissue from primary liver carcinoma. The receptors come from a man aged 40-55 years with primary liver carcinoma and hepatitis B virus infection. Both conserved end residues are part of each CDR3. Fields, in order: D gene, V gene, clone size, J gene, CDR3 DNA, CDR3 protein. A D gene is named only where the DNA matches it firmly. Some rows have no size entry. The others give once, few or many, or a class for an expanded clone.

D gene: TRBD1
V gene: TRBV6-5
clone size: -
J gene: TRBJ2-5
CDR3 DNA: TGTGCCAGTGGCCTAGGACAGGGGGAGACCCAGTACTTC
CDR3 protein: CASGLGQGETQYF

D gene: TRBD2
V gene: TRBV29-1
clone size: -
J gene: TRBJ2-1
CDR3 DNA: TGCAGCGCGGGGACTAGCGGGTTAAATGAGCAGTTCTTC
CDR3 protein: CSAGTSGLNEQFF

D gene: -
V gene: TRBV12-3/TRBV12-4
clone size: -
J gene: TRBJ2-3
CDR3 DNA: TGTGCCAGCAGTTTAGATCACCGGACAAATCAGCCCCAGTATTTT
CDR3 protein: CASSLDHRTNQPQYF

D gene: -
V gene: TRBV29-1
clone size: -
J gene: TRBJ1-3
CDR3 DNA: TGCAGGGTCATCGACAGGAGCTCTGGAAACACCATATATTTT
CDR3 protein: CRVIDRSSGNTIYF

D gene: -
V gene: TRBV6-6
clone size: -
J gene: TRBJ1-2
CDR3 DNA: TGTGCCGGCAGTTACCCGGACAGTAACTATGGCTACACCTTC
CDR3 protein: CAGSYPDSNYGYTF

D gene: -
V gene: TRBV12-3/TRBV12-4
clone size: -
J gene: TRBJ1-4
CDR3 DNA: TGTGTCGGGGGGGCAGCGACTAATGAAAAACTGTTATTT
CDR3 protein: CVGGAATNEKLLF

D gene: TRBD1
V gene: TRBV12-3/TRBV12-4
clone size: -
J gene: TRBJ2-1
CDR3 DNA: TGTGCCGGCAGTCCGCGGACAGGAGACACACAGGGTAGGCAGTTCTTC
CDR3 protein: CAGSPRTGDTQGRQFF

D gene: -
V gene: TRBV29-1
clone size: -
J gene: TRBJ2-7
CDR3 DNA: TGCAGCGTTGATACAGGATATGTCGACGAGCATTACTTC
CDR3 protein: CSVDTGYVDEHYF

D gene: TRBD1
V gene: TRBV5-6
clone size: -
J gene: TRBJ2-7
CDR3 DNA: TGTGCCAGCAGCGCCACAGGGGCCCGCGAGGGGCAGAACTTCTACGGGCAGTACTTC
CDR3 protein: CASSATGAREGQNFYGQYF

D gene: TRBD2
V gene: TRBV4-2
clone size: -
J gene: TRBJ2-3
CDR3 DNA: TGTGCCAGCAGCCGAAGGACGGGGGGAACAAATACACAGTATTTT
CDR3 protein: CASSRRTGGTNTQYF

D gene: -
V gene: TRBV10-3
clone size: -
J gene: TRBJ2-6
CDR3 DNA: TGTGCCATCAGTGCTTCGAGGGGGGCAGACTCTGAGGCCAACGTCCTGACTTTC
CDR3 protein: CAISASRGADSEANVLTF

D gene: -
V gene: TRBV6-5
clone size: once
J gene: TRBJ1-1
CDR3 DNA: TGTGCCAGCAGTTACGGGGGTACGGGAGATGAAGCTTTCTTT
CDR3 protein: CASSYGGTGDEAFF

D gene: -
V gene: TRBV4-2
clone size: -
J gene: TRBJ2-5
CDR3 DNA: TGTACCAGCAACCAAGACCTGGGATCGGTGGAGACCCAGTACTTC
CDR3 protein: CTSNQDLGSVETQYF

D gene: -
V gene: TRBV11-2
clone size: -
J gene: TRBJ2-7
CDR3 DNA: TGTGCCAGCAGCTTAGGCTACGGGACCCTCTACGAGCAGTACTTC
CDR3 protein: CASSLGYGTLYEQYF

D gene: TRBD1
V gene: TRBV5-1
clone size: -
J gene: TRBJ2-3
CDR3 DNA: TGCGCCAGCAGACTTTCAGGGGGCTGCCCTGCGCTGCCTAGCACGGATACGCATTATTTT
CDR3 protein: CASRLSGGCPALPSTDTHYF

D gene: TRBD1
V gene: TRBV20-1
clone size: -
J gene: TRBJ2-1
CDR3 DNA: TGCAGTGAGACAGAAGGACAGGGCTACAATGAGCAGTTCTTC
CDR3 protein: CSETEGQGYNEQFF

D gene: TRBD2
V gene: TRBV6-1
clone size: many
J gene: TRBJ2-1
CDR3 DNA: TGTGCCAGCAGTGCCCAACTAGCGGGAGTTAATGAGCAGTTCTTC
CDR3 protein: CASSAQLAGVNEQFF

D gene: -
V gene: TRBV5-5
clone size: -
J gene: TRBJ1-1
CDR3 DNA: TGTGCCAGCAGCCCAGGGGCGGTTAGAGACACTGAAGCTTTCTTT
CDR3 protein: CASSPGAVRDTEAFF

D gene: -
V gene: TRBV2
clone size: -
J gene: TRBJ2-3
CDR3 DNA: TGTGCCAGCAACGAGCGAAATGACACAGATACGCAGTATTTT
CDR3 protein: CASNERNDTDTQYF

D gene: -
V gene: TRBV6-1
clone size: few
J gene: TRBJ1-1
CDR3 DNA: TGTACCAGCAGTGATGGTAGGAATACTGAAGCTTTCTTT
CDR3 protein: CTSSDGRNTEAFF

D gene: -
V gene: TRBV6-1
clone size: -
J gene: TRBJ1-4
CDR3 DNA: TGTGCCAGCAGTGCGTTTCATTTCGGGGCAGCACCTACTGCTAATGAAAAACTGTTTTTT
CDR3 protein: CASSAFHFGAAPTANEKLFF

D gene: -
V gene: TRBV6-2/TRBV6-3
clone size: -
J gene: TRBJ2-7
CDR3 DNA: TGTGTCAGCAGTTACTCGTTACAGTCAAACACCTACGAGCAGTACTTC
CDR3 protein: CVSSYSLQSNTYEQYF

D gene: -
V gene: TRBV4-1
clone size: -
J gene: TRBJ1-6
CDR3 DNA: TGCGCCAGCAGCCCAGCCCTAGTAGGGAATAATTCACCCCTCCACTTT
CDR3 protein: CASSPALVGNNSPLHF

D gene: TRBD2
V gene: TRBV6-2/TRBV6-3
clone size: few
J gene: TRBJ2-3
CDR3 DNA: TGTGCCAGCAATTACCTAGCGGGAGGGCCGACAGATACACAGTATTTT
CDR3 protein: CASNYLAGGPTDTQYF

D gene: -
V gene: TRBV5-4
clone size: -
J gene: TRBJ2-3
CDR3 DNA: TGTGCCAGTAGCTTGGGGGGCCCGAACAGGGATTCGCAGTATTTT
CDR3 protein: CASSLGGPNRDSQYF

D gene: TRBD2
V gene: TRBV6-1
clone size: many
J gene: TRBJ2-6
CDR3 DNA: TGTGCCACCCCGACTAGCGGGAACTCTGGGGCCAACGTCCTGACTTTC
CDR3 protein: CATPTSGNSGANVLTF

D gene: -
V gene: TRBV6-5
clone size: -
J gene: TRBJ2-7
CDR3 DNA: TGTGCCAGCAGTGACGGGACATGGGGAGGCTACGAACAGTACTTC
CDR3 protein: CASSDGTWGGYEQYF

D gene: -
V gene: TRBV5-4
clone size: -
J gene: TRBJ2-5
CDR3 DNA: TGTGCCAGCATTACGGAGCAAGAGACCCAGTACTTC
CDR3 protein: CASITEQETQYF

D gene: -
V gene: TRBV12-3/TRBV12-4
clone size: large
J gene: TRBJ2-1
CDR3 DNA: TGTGCCAGCAGTCTCGGACAGAACAATGAGCAGTTCTTC
CDR3 protein: CASSLGQNNEQFF

D gene: -
V gene: TRBV6-6
clone size: once
J gene: TRBJ1-1
CDR3 DNA: TGTACCAGCACTATTCCGTCGGCGCGGGACACTGAAGCTTTCTTT
CDR3 protein: CTSTIPSARDTEAFF

D gene: TRBD2
V gene: TRBV6-2/TRBV6-3
clone size: -
J gene: TRBJ2-1
CDR3 DNA: TGTGCCAGCAGCGTAGGACTAAGCGGGAACGATGAGCAGTTCTTC
CDR3 protein: CASSVGLSGNDEQFF

D gene: -
V gene: TRBV6-1
clone size: -
J gene: TRBJ2-3
CDR3 DNA: TGTGCCATCACATCGGTCTACACAGATACGGAGTATTTT
CDR3 protein: CAITSVYTDTEYF

D gene: -
V gene: TRBV29-1
clone size: -
J gene: TRBJ2-3
CDR3 DNA: TGCAGCGTTGCCGGGCCCACAACGCAGTTTTTT
CDR3 protein: CSVAGPTTQFF

D gene: TRBD1
V gene: TRBV28
clone size: -
J gene: TRBJ1-6
CDR3 DNA: TGTGCCACTCAACCCGAGACAGGGGGCGAGATGGGGAATTCACCCCTCCACTTT
CDR3 protein: CATQPETGGEMGNSPLHF

D gene: -
V gene: TRBV7-9
clone size: few
J gene: TRBJ2-2
CDR3 DNA: TGTGCCAGCACCAGGATTGGACAGAACACCGGGGAGCTGCTTTTT
CDR3 protein: CASTRIGQNTGELLF

D gene: -
V gene: TRBV2
clone size: many
J gene: TRBJ1-2
CDR3 DNA: TGTGCCAGCAGAAGATCCGACAGAAGCTATGGCTACACCTTC
CDR3 protein: CASRRSDRSYGYTF

D gene: -
V gene: TRBV7-9
clone size: -
J gene: TRBJ1-1
CDR3 DNA: TGTGCCAGCAGCTTAATGTCGGGGAACACTGAAGTTTTCTTT
CDR3 protein: CASSLMSGNTEVFF

D gene: -
V gene: TRBV12-3/TRBV12-4
clone size: many
J gene: TRBJ1-6
CDR3 DNA: TGTGCCAGCAGCCTTTTAGCGACGGATACACCGCCCCACTTT
CDR3 protein: CASSLLATDTPPHF

D gene: -
V gene: TRBV4-2
clone size: -
J gene: TRBJ1-6
CDR3 DNA: TGTGCTAGCAGCCAAACTGGGGCGAAGGATTCACCCCTCTACTTT
CDR3 protein: CASSQTGAKDSPLYF

D gene: -
V gene: TRBV5-8
clone size: -
J gene: TRBJ1-5
CDR3 DNA: TGTGCCAGCAGCTATCTGACAGCGTATAGCAATCAGCCTCAACATTTT
CDR3 protein: CASSYLTAYSNQPQHF

D gene: TRBD1
V gene: TRBV29-1
clone size: -
J gene: TRBJ2-3
CDR3 DNA: TGCAGTATTTCCGGGACAGGGGCTTCAGATACGCAGTATTTT
CDR3 protein: CSISGTGASDTQYF

D gene: -
V gene: TRBV12-3/TRBV12-4
clone size: -
J gene: TRBJ1-2
CDR3 DNA: TGTGCCAGCAGCGCGACGGGGCCCGCATATGGCTACACCTTC
CDR3 protein: CASSATGPAYGYTF

D gene: -
V gene: TRBV30
clone size: -
J gene: TRBJ2-7
CDR3 DNA: TGTTCCTGGAGTACCCGAGTGACAGGCGTGGCCGAGCAGTACTTC
CDR3 protein: CSWSTRVTGVAEQYF

D gene: TRBD1
V gene: TRBV6-6
clone size: -
J gene: TRBJ1-1
CDR3 DNA: TGTCCCAGCAGCATATTTATGACAGGGGGGAACACTGAAACCTTCTTT
CDR3 protein: CPSSIFMTGGNTETFF

D gene: TRBD2
V gene: TRBV11-2
clone size: once
J gene: TRBJ2-5
CDR3 DNA: TGTGTCAGCAGATACCGGCGGGAGAGCCGGGAGACCCAGTACTTC
CDR3 protein: CVSRYRRESRETQYF

D gene: TRBD2
V gene: TRBV6-6
clone size: -
J gene: TRBJ2-5
CDR3 DNA: TGTGACAGCAGTTACGCGTCTAGCGGGCAGGAGACCCAGTACTTC
CDR3 protein: CDSSYASSGQETQYF

D gene: -
V gene: TRBV28
clone size: -
J gene: TRBJ1-1
CDR3 DNA: TGTGCCAACAGACTCTTGAAAGCGACGACTGAAGCTTTCTTT
CDR3 protein: CANRLLKATTEAFF

D gene: TRBD2
V gene: TRBV5-6
clone size: -
J gene: TRBJ2-1
CDR3 DNA: TGTACCAGCAGCCGGGGACTAGCGGGAGTTTTGATCTACAATGAGCAGTTCTTC
CDR3 protein: CTSSRGLAGVLIYNEQFF

D gene: -
V gene: TRBV6-6
clone size: -
J gene: TRBJ2-7
CDR3 DNA: TGTGCCAGTAGTTTGCCCCAGGTCTCTACCTACGAGCAGTACTTC
CDR3 protein: CASSLPQVSTYEQYF

D gene: -
V gene: TRBV12-3/TRBV12-4
clone size: -
J gene: TRBJ2-7
CDR3 DNA: TGTGCCAGCAGTCCCATACTGGTCTCCTACGAGCAGTACTTC
CDR3 protein: CASSPILVSYEQYF

D gene: TRBD2
V gene: TRBV5-1
clone size: -
J gene: TRBJ2-3
CDR3 DNA: TGCGCCAGCAGCTCCGGACTAGGAACAGATACGCAGTATTTT
CDR3 protein: CASSSGLGTDTQYF

D gene: -
V gene: TRBV11-1
clone size: -
J gene: TRBJ1-2
CDR3 DNA: TGTGTCAGCAGCTTAGCGCGCCAAGGAGGAGGCTATACCTTC
CDR3 protein: CVSSLARQGGGYTF

D gene: -
V gene: TRBV6-5
clone size: -
J gene: TRBJ2-3
CDR3 DNA: TGTGCCAGCAGTTTAACCAGGACAGACACCATAGATACGCAGTATTTT
CDR3 protein: CASSLTRTDTIDTQYF

D gene: -
V gene: TRBV6-1
clone size: -
J gene: TRBJ2-7
CDR3 DNA: TGTGTCAACAGTGACGGCTACGAGCAGTACTTC
CDR3 protein: CVNSDGYEQYF

D gene: TRBD2
V gene: TRBV12-3/TRBV12-4
clone size: many
J gene: TRBJ2-1
CDR3 DNA: TGTGCCAGCAGTCTGGGACTAGCGGGACCTCCCTACAATGAGCAGTTCTTC
CDR3 protein: CASSLGLAGPPYNEQFF

D gene: -
V gene: TRBV29-1
clone size: -
J gene: TRBJ2-5
CDR3 DNA: TGCAGCTCCGCGACTTTGCAAGAGATCCAGTGCTTC
CDR3 protein: CSSATLQEIQCF

D gene: TRBD2
V gene: TRBV7-9
clone size: -
J gene: TRBJ2-7
CDR3 DNA: TGTGCCAGCAGCTGGGCCAGCGGGAGAGGGATAGGCGAGCAGTACTTC
CDR3 protein: CASSWASGRGIGEQYF

D gene: TRBD2
V gene: TRBV7-9
clone size: few
J gene: TRBJ2-7
CDR3 DNA: TGTGCTAGCAGCCGGACTAGCGGGAGTTTCTACGAGCACTACTTC
CDR3 protein: CASSRTSGSFYEHYF

D gene: -
V gene: TRBV5-5
clone size: -
J gene: TRBJ1-4
CDR3 DNA: TGTGTCAGCACCTTGGAGTGGAGGGATGGAGATAAACTGTTTTTT
CDR3 protein: CVSTLEWRDGDKLFF